The 28 T cell receptor beta chains in this list originate from one sample, sequenced in a study of blood T cell repertoires in COVID-19. Here immunoSEQ multiplex PCR was the method, and the copy in TCRdb shows in-frame clones only, minus some. The table has 150,000 to 200,000 clones, approximately 88% seen once. The sample consisted of PBMCs or T cells enriched from blood (not recorded which). All receptors derive from a woman in her fifties or sixties who had recovered from COVID-19.

The CDR3 region is CASSSVTGTKTQYF. CDR3 in DNA: TGTGCCAGCAGCTCGGTGACAGGGACAAAAACCCAGTACTTC. The chain recombines TRBV7-2 with TRBJ2-5, with 7 bases matching TRBD1. The CDR3 sequence is 14 residues long. Unmatched junction bases numbered 10, after V lost 4 bases and J lost 8 bases. Looked up from germline, CDR1 is SGHTA and CDR2 is FQGNSA.

The chain has TRBV28 and TRBJ1-5; no reliable D call. Between the trimmed V and J ends, which lost 6 bases and 5 bases, there was a span of 20 bases. Germline values: CDR1 MDHEN, CDR2 SYDVKM. There are 16 residues in the CDR3. The DNA for the CDR3 is TGTGCCAGCAGCCCCCTGCCGGGATCCGGGGATCAGCCCCAGCATTTT. The encoded protein is CASSPLPGSGDQPQHF.

The chain is built from TRBV27 and TRBJ2-7; 7 nucleotides line up with TRBD1. Looked up from germline, CDR1 is MNHEY and CDR2 is SMNVEV (reference sequence). The trim removed 5 bases at V and 4 bases at J, leaving 8 bases unmatched. CDR3 length equals 14 residues. CDR3 nucleotides: TGTGCCAGCAGTGAAGGGACAGCGATTTACGAGCAGTACTTC. It specifies CASSEGTAIYEQYF.

The V gene is TRBV7-2, the J gene TRBJ2-1, with a tentative D call TRBD2 (5 bases). Germline V gene sequence: CDR1 SGHTA, CDR2 FQGNSA. The CDR3 spans 13 residues. Deletions cut 3 bases from V and 7 bases from J, with 10 bases between. CDR3 coding DNA: TGTGCCAGCAGCTTGTTAGCGACGAATGAGCAGTTCTTC. Its translation: CASSLLATNEQFF.

The genes are TRBV10-3 and TRBJ2-3; D is possibly TRBD1 (6 bases). Germline V gives CDR1 ENHRY, CDR2 SYGVKD. The CDR3 is 13 amino acids. The V end was cut by 5 bases, the J end by 4 bases, with 10 bases between. The chain's CDR3 is CAISPRGSDTQYF. CDR3 nucleotides: TGTGCCATCAGTCCCAGGGGATCAGATACGCAGTATTTT.

V usage is TRBV11-2 and J usage is TRBJ2-2; tentative D call: TRBD2 (7 bases). Trimming cost V 0 bases and J 3 bases, with 11 bases left between them. CDR1 and CDR2 (germline): SGHAT, FQNNGV. CDR3 size: 16 residues. The CDR3 nucleotides are TGTGCCAGCAGCTTAGAGGTGGGGGGGCACACCGGGGAGCTGTTTTTT. Amino acids: CASSLEVGGHTGELFF.

The chain couples TRBV27 to TRBJ1-1; 9 positions match TRBD1. The CDR3 spans 17 residues. Unmatched junction bases numbered 13, after V lost 8 bases and J lost 0 bases. Per germline, CDR1 MNHEY and CDR2 SMNVEV (reference sequence). CDR3 nucleotide sequence: TGTGCCAGCCGGGACAGGGTGACCCCCCAGATGAACACTGAAGCTTTCTTT. Amino acids: CASRDRVTPQMNTEAFF.

The rearrangement links TRBV12-3 or TRBV12-4 to TRBJ1-5; 7 positions agree with TRBD1. V lost 5 bases to trimming and J lost 7 bases; unmatched junction nucleotides: 5. CDR3 length: 13 amino acids. The CDR3 region has the DNA TGTGCCAGCAGTGATCAGGGGGAACAGCCCCAGCATTTT. It specifies CASSDQGEQPQHF.

This clone was recorded a few times. The CDR3 nucleotides read TGCGCCAGCAGCTTGGGCGGGCCGGGGCAGCCCCAGCATTTT. It specifies CASSLGGPGQPQHF. V gene TRBV5-1 combines with J gene TRBJ1-5, with unresolved D. In germline, CDR1 is SGHRS, CDR2 YFSETQ. There are 14 residues in the CDR3. V lost 0 bases, J lost 7 bases, and 11 bases lay in between.

The genes are TRBV6-1 and TRBJ2-7; D possibly corresponds to TRBD1 (5 bases). The germline V gene has CDR1 MNHNS and CDR2 SASEGT. The CDR3 consists of 14 residues. Deletions cut 1 base from V and 5 bases from J, with 12 bases between. CDR3 sequence: CASSEGWVGHEQYF. The CDR3 DNA follows: TGTGCCAGCAGTGAAGGATGGGTGGGGCACGAGCAGTACTTC.

This chain connects TRBV6-2 or TRBV6-3 to TRBJ1-2; maybe TRBD1 (5 bases). The germline gives CDR1 MNHEY, CDR2 SVGEGT. The V end was cut by 5 bases, the J end by 0 bases, with 13 bases between. The CDR3 contains 15 residues. The DNA of the CDR3 is TGTGCCAGCAGTCCGCTGGGGGGAGCTAACTATGGCTACACCTTC. This codes for CASSPLGGANYGYTF.

This chain uses TRBV19 with TRBJ1-1; 7 nucleotides match TRBD1. The ends lost 5 bases at V and 5 bases at J; junction bases unmatched: 5. The CDR3 contains 13 residues. Germline CDR1 reads LNHDA; CDR2 reads SQIVND (reference sequence). CDR3 DNA sequence: TGTGCCAGTAGTCGACAGGGTAGGACTGAAGCTTTCTTT. It yields the protein CASSRQGRTEAFF.

The rearrangement uses TRBV29-1 and TRBJ1-4; TRBD1 is a possible D gene (5 bases). Germline V gene data show CDR1 as SQVTM and CDR2 as ANQGSEA. There are 13 residues in the CDR3. Trimming took 4 bases from V and 8 from J, leaving 14 bases between them. Here the CDR3 DNA reads TGCAGCGTTGGGGGCAGGGCGGGAGAAAAACTGTTTTTT. It is translated as CSVGGRAGEKLFF. The variable domain in full, with the rest retrieved from reference TRBV29-1 and TRBJ1-4, is SAVISQKPSRDICQRGTSLTIQCQVDSQVTMMFWYRQQPGQSLTLIATANQGSEATYESGFVIDKFPISRPNLTFSTLTVSNMSPEDSSIYLCSVGGRAGEKLFFGSGTQLSVL.

This clone was seen once. The chain recombines TRBV4-1 with TRBJ1-2, with TRBD1 matching 8 bases. With V trimmed by 2 bases and J by 4 bases, 12 bases remained unmatched. There are 17 residues in the CDR3. Germline assignment: CDR1 MGHRA and CDR2 YSYEKL. CDR3 sequence reads: CASSQNPSGQDIYGYTF. The CDR3 DNA sequence: TGCGCCAGCAGCCAAAACCCCTCGGGACAGGATATCTATGGCTACACCTTC.

The chain joins TRBV29-1 to TRBJ1-2; the D is unclear. CDR3 length: 15 amino acids. Germline CDR1 SQVTM, CDR2 ANQGSEA. Trimming stripped 4 bases from V and 5 bases from J, with 20 bases between. This CDR3 reads CSVVSSAGKEYGYTF. As DNA, the CDR3 is TGCAGCGTTGTTAGTTCGGCAGGTAAAGAGTATGGCTACACCTTC.

The sample holds a few counts of this clone. The V call is TRBV4-1, the J call TRBJ2-5, with 7 bases identical to TRBD2. Germline values: CDR1 MGHRA, CDR2 YSYEKL. V lost 5 bases and J lost 4; bases outside the gene matches: 7. There are 14 residues in the CDR3. This chain's CDR3 is CASSRGLVRETQYF. CDR3 DNA sequence: TGCGCCAGCAGCAGAGGACTAGTACGAGAGACCCAGTACTTC.

The genes are TRBV7-9 and TRBJ1-4, with a possible D match to TRBD1 (6 bases). The V gene's germline CDR1 is SEHNR and CDR2 FQNEAQ (reference sequence). V was shortened by 0 bases and J by 5 bases, with 10 bases between the two germline ends. The CDR3 spans 15 residues. The CDR3 nucleotides are TGTGCCAGCAGCTTAGCGACAGGATACAATGAAAAACTGTTTTTT. Amino acid sequence: CASSLATGYNEKLFF.

This chain links TRBV5-1 with TRBJ2-5; 8 positions match TRBD2. V shed 4 bases and J 5 bases; nucleotides not matched to a gene: 4. The CDR3 covers 13 residues. The germline gives CDR1 SGHRS, CDR2 YFSETQ. This CDR3 is CASSPGGRETQYF. DNA of the CDR3: TGCGCCAGCAGCCCGGGGGGGCGGGAGACCCAGTACTTC.

The sample holds one count of this clone. The chain carries TRBV19 and TRBJ1-1; tentatively, D is TRBD1 (5 bases). The V end was cut by 5 bases, the J end by 1 base, with 14 bases between. Germline CDR1 reads LNHDA; CDR2 reads SQIVND (reference sequence). The CDR3 is 15 residues long. The CDR3 region has the DNA TGTGCCAGTAGTCCAAATCCAGGGCGGAACACTGAAGCTTTCTTT. Its translation: CASSPNPGRNTEAFF.

The chain employs TRBV2 and TRBJ2-1; 11 nucleotides line up with TRBD2. The CDR3 is made up of 19 amino acids. Germline trimming cut 8 bases from V and 7 bases from J; bases unmatched to any gene: 22. The germline V gene has CDR1 SNHLY and CDR2 FYNNEI. CDR3 protein: CASRSELAGALPLSNEQFF. CDR3 DNA sequence: TGTGCCAGCCGAAGCGAACTAGCGGGGGCCCTACCCCTCTCGAATGAGCAGTTCTTC. Full variable domain (outside the CDR3, taken from reference TRBV2 and TRBJ2-1): EPEVTQTPSHQVTQMGQEVILRCVPISNHLYFYWYRQILGQKVEFLVSFYNNEISEKSEIFDDQFSVERPDGSNFTLKIRSTKLEDSAMYFCASRSELAGALPLSNEQFFGPGTRLTVL.

This chain uses TRBV5-1 with TRBJ2-3; 7 bases match TRBD2. The CDR3 runs 14 residues. From germline, CDR1 is SGHRS and CDR2 YFSETQ. V trimming: 7 bases; J trimming: 3 bases; junction bases outside the gene matches: 8. CDR3 nucleotides: TGCGCCAGCTACCGGGACTACCCGACAGATACGCAGTATTTT. Translating gives CASYRDYPTDTQYF.

V is TRBV7-3 and J is TRBJ1-6, with no clear D. This CDR3 has 15 residues. CDR1 and CDR2 from the germline V gene are SGHTA and FQGTGA. Trimming stripped 0 bases from V and 9 bases from J, with 12 bases between. CDR3 nucleotides: TGTGCCAGCAGCTTAACCCATGGTGGCTCTTCACCCCTCCACTTT. This codes for CASSLTHGGSSPLHF.

This clone was seen a few times. The gene calls are TRBV5-1 and TRBJ2-7; D is perhaps TRBD1 (5 bases). The V gene's germline CDR1 is SGHRS and CDR2 YFSETQ. The CDR3 covers 16 residues. V was trimmed by 2 bases and J by 1 base, leaving 16 bases between them. CDR3 bases: TGCGCCAGCAGCTTAATATTGGCAGGGAATTCCTACGAGCAGTACTTC. Translation gives CASSLILAGNSYEQYF.

The J gene is TRBJ2-7, the V gene TRBV6-5; D might be TRBD1 (6 bases). Germline lookup yields CDR1 MNHEY and CDR2 SVGAGI. This CDR3 contains 15 residues. With 2 bases removed from V and 3 bases from J, the gap between germline ends came to 14 bases. The CDR3 sequence: CASSYGQGSLYEQYF. The CDR3, as DNA: TGTGCCAGCAGTTACGGCCAGGGGTCTCTCTACGAGCAGTACTTC.

The chain has TRBV3-1 (or the pseudogene TRBV3-2) and TRBJ2-5; 9 bases align to TRBD1. CDR3 size: 16 residues. Unmatched junction bases numbered 12, after V lost 4 bases and J lost 6 bases. Germline assignment: CDR1 LGHDT and CDR2 YNNKEL (reference sequence). CDR3 sequence reads: CASSPQVTGGGKTQYF. CDR3 nucleotide sequence: TGTGCCAGCAGCCCCCAAGTTACAGGGGGCGGGAAGACCCAGTACTTC.

The chain joins TRBV7-2 to TRBJ2-5, with TRBD1 identical over 10 bases. The CDR3 contains 15 residues. Per germline, CDR1 SGHTA and CDR2 FQGNSA. With 5 bases clipped from V and 5 bases from J, the junction kept 8 bases outside the gene matches. CDR3 loop: CASSGRQGAWETQYF. CDR3 nucleotides: TGTGCCAGCAGCGGTCGACAGGGGGCGTGGGAGACCCAGTACTTC. Complete variable domain (other parts from reference TRBV7-2 and TRBJ2-5): GAGVSQSPSNKVTEKGKDVELRCDPISGHTALYWYRQSLGQGLEFLIYFQGNSAPDKSGLPSDRFSAERTGGSVSTLTIQRTQQEDSAVYLCASSGRQGAWETQYFGPGTRLLVL.

This clone appeared a single time. This chain links TRBV15 with TRBJ1-1; D remains unclear. Germline values: CDR1 LNHNV, CDR2 YYDKDF (reference sequence). The CDR3 runs to 15 residues. V was shortened by 1 base and J by 1 base, with 10 bases between the two germline ends. CDR3 sequence reads: CATSRAFSTNTEAFF. The CDR3 DNA follows: TGTGCCACCAGCAGAGCGTTTAGTACGAACACTGAAGCTTTCTTT.

This chain connects TRBV11-2 to TRBJ2-4; 8 nucleotides agree with TRBD1. This CDR3 spans 17 amino acids. Trimming removed 2 bases from V and 2 bases from J; junction bases left unmatched: 8. CDR1 is SGHAT, CDR2 FQNNGV, per germline. The CDR3 DNA reads as TGTGCCAGCAGCTTAACTTGGACAGGGAGGCCCAAAAACATTCAGTACTTC. Encoded protein: CASSLTWTGRPKNIQYF.